Listed here are 17 T cell receptor beta chains from one sample, sequenced in a study of graft-versus-host responses after intestinal transplantation. The repertoire was sequenced with immunoSEQ multiplex PCR; TCRdb's copy has only in-frame clones and lacks some. The top ten hold approximately 0.07% of the sample, which has roughly 99,000 clones, 85% to 95% seen once. Which antigens these TCRs recognize remains unknown. Sequenced here: unstimulated CD8+ T cells sorted from spleen or lymph node cells, sampled before transplant. These receptors all stem from a human donor who was the organ donor for an intestinal transplant.

This chain uses TRBV7-3 with TRBJ2-5; 10 bases are shared with TRBD2. The CDR3 totals 17 residues. V lost 0 bases, J lost 1 base, and 5 bases stayed unmatched. Germline V gene lookup returns CDR1 SGHTA and CDR2 FQGTGA. The CDR3 region has the DNA TGTGCCAGCAGCTTAACGGCCCCTAGCGGGGGCCAAGAGACCCAGTACTTC. It codes for CASSLTAPSGGQETQYF.

V and J are TRBV5-6 and TRBJ2-1; the match to TRBD1 covers 9 bases. V lost 6 bases to trimming and J lost 4 bases; unmatched junction nucleotides: 11. Germline assignment: CDR1 SGHDT and CDR2 YYEEEE. This CDR3 is 16 amino acids long. CDR3: CASNIVTGQGYNEQFF. The CDR3, as DNA: TGTGCCAGCAACATTGTCACGGGACAGGGATACAATGAGCAGTTCTTC.

This chain links TRBV6-5 with TRBJ2-5; the D gene is possibly TRBD1 (6 bases). This CDR3 is built from 16 residues. The V gene lost 0 bases and the J gene lost 5 bases, with 16 bases spanning the gap. Per the germline V gene, CDR1 is MNHEY and CDR2 is SVGAGI. CDR3 region: CASSYSSQGPWETQYF. The CDR3 nucleotides read TGTGCCAGCAGTTACTCGAGTCAGGGGCCGTGGGAGACCCAGTACTTC.

This chain uses TRBV7-9 with TRBJ2-7; D call uncertain. CDR3 length equals 12 residues. CDR1 is SEHNR and CDR2 is FQNEAQ in the germline V gene (reference sequence). Trimming shortened V by 5 bases and J by 4 bases, and 9 bases separated the two germline ends. The CDR3 region is CASSPSRYEQYF. The CDR3 DNA reads as TGTGCCAGCAGCCCCTCGAGGTACGAGCAGTACTTC. Based on the CDR3 plus reference TRBV7-9 and TRBJ2-7, the full variable domain is DTGVSQNPRHKITKRGQNVTFRCDPISEHNRLYWYRQTLGQGPEFLTYFQNEAQLEKSRLLSDRFSAERPKGSFSTLEIQRTEQGDSAMYLCASSPSRYEQYFGPGTRLTVT.

The chain links TRBV6-6 to TRBJ1-2; perhaps TRBD1 as D (6 bases). V was shortened by 1 base and J by 6 bases, with 15 bases between the two germline ends. The CDR3 loop spans 15 amino acids. The germline V gene encodes CDR1 MNHNY and CDR2 SVGAGI (reference sequence). CDR3 amino acids: CASSYLDSAEHGYTF. The CDR3, as DNA: TGTGCCAGCAGTTACTTGGACAGCGCTGAGCATGGCTACACCTTC.

J is TRBJ1-4 and V is TRBV25-1; the D is unclear. The CDR3 loop spans 12 amino acids. Germline CDR1 MGHDK, CDR2 SYGVNS. Trimming took 6 bases from V and 8 from J, leaving 10 bases between them. The CDR3 nucleotides read TGTGCCAGCAGATTAGGCAGGGAAAAACTGTTTTTT. Its translation: CASRLGREKLFF.

This sequence joins TRBV14 and TRBJ1-4; a possible D gene is TRBD1 (5 bases). This CDR3 is 13 amino acids long. The V gene lost 1 base and the J gene lost 7 bases, with 7 bases spanning the gap. Germline CDR1 and CDR2: SGHDN and FVKESK. CDR3 DNA: TGTGCCAGCAGCCAAGTTAGGGGTGAAAAACTGTTTTTT. Protein product: CASSQVRGEKLFF.

This clone has more than one count but fewer than ten. This chain links TRBV5-1 with TRBJ2-7; 10 bases fit TRBD1. Germline CDR1 SGHRS, CDR2 YFSETQ. The CDR3 is made up of 14 amino acids. The V gene end was trimmed by 3 bases and the J gene end by 3 bases; junction bases not matched to a gene: 3. CDR3 nucleotides: TGCGCCAGCAGCTGGGACAGGGGTGGCTACGAGCAGTACTTC. Its protein is CASSWDRGGYEQYF.

This clone was counted a single time. The V gene is TRBV28, the J gene TRBJ2-1, with D uncertain. The V gene's germline CDR1 is MDHEN and CDR2 SYDVKM. The CDR3 extends over 13 amino acids. The ends were cut back, 2 bases at V and 9 bases at J, with 11 bases in the middle. CDR3 coding DNA: TGTGCCAGCAGTTTAGCTAGGTTTGGTGAGCAGTTCTTC. This sequence encodes CASSLARFGEQFF.

V gene TRBV11-3 combines with J gene TRBJ2-7, with D possibly being TRBD1 (6 bases). Germline values: CDR1 SGHNT, CDR2 YENEEA. With 1 base removed from V and 3 bases from J, the gap between germline ends came to 7 bases. This CDR3 spans 13 amino acids. The CDR3 DNA reads TGTGCCAGCAGCTTAGCGGGACACTACGAGCAGTACTTC. Translating it yields CASSLAGHYEQYF.

The V gene is TRBV7-9, the J gene TRBJ2-3, with D unclear. Germline V gene sequence: CDR1 SEHNR, CDR2 FQNEAQ (reference sequence). CDR3 length equals 11 residues. Trimming removed 5 bases at V and 5 bases at J, with 5 bases between. The CDR3 bases are TGTGCCAGCAGCCGCGAAGATACGCAGTATTTT. Translating gives CASSREDTQYF.

The chain employs TRBV29-1 and TRBJ2-7, with 12 bases fitting TRBD2. The CDR3 loop spans 16 amino acids. V shed 6 bases and J 2 bases; nucleotides not matched to a gene: 11. Germline assignment: CDR1 SQVTM and CDR2 ANQGSEA. This CDR3 reads CSVLTSGRSPPYEQYF. Written as DNA, the CDR3 is TGCAGCGTCTTGACTAGCGGGAGATCCCCACCCTACGAGCAGTACTTC.

This chain joins TRBV4-1 and TRBJ2-7, with D possibly TRBD2 on 6 matching bases. V lost 0 bases to trimming and J lost 4 bases, with 16 bases between them. The CDR3 is made up of 16 amino acids. Germline values: CDR1 MGHRA, CDR2 YSYEKL. The CDR3: CASSQDDTSHLYEQYF. The CDR3 DNA follows: TGCGCCAGCAGCCAAGATGACACTAGCCATTTATACGAGCAGTACTTC.

J is TRBJ2-3 and V is TRBV7-6, with a possible D match to TRBD2 (5 bases). CDR3 length: 15 residues. Germline V lookup: CDR1 SGHVS, CDR2 FNYEAQ. The V end was cut by 5 bases, the J end by 2 bases, with 14 bases between. The CDR3 reads CASSRGARVTDTQYF. In nucleotides, the CDR3 is TGTGCCAGCAGCCGAGGTGCGCGGGTCACAGATACGCAGTATTTT.

The V and J genes are TRBV9 and TRBJ2-1; 9 nucleotides align to TRBD2. Germline lookup yields CDR1 SGDLS and CDR2 YYNGEE. The CDR3 length is 18 residues. J was trimmed by 1 base and V by 4 bases; bases with no gene match: 12. The CDR3 DNA sequence: TGTGCCAGCAGCCCAGTGGCGGGAGGGGGTAGGTCCTACAATGAGCAGTTCTTC. It is translated as CASSPVAGGGRSYNEQFF.

CDR3 in amino acids: CASRTGGTYGYTF. CDR3 nucleotides: TGTGCCAGCAGGACAGGGGGCACCTATGGCTACACCTTC. The chain has TRBV6-1 and TRBJ1-2; 10 positions agree with TRBD1. V was clipped by 6 bases and J by 4 bases; unmatched bases: 2. Germline V gene data show CDR1 as MNHNS and CDR2 as SASEGT. CDR3 length equals 13 residues.

The chain is built from TRBV29-1 and TRBJ1-2; 9 bases match TRBD1. The germline gives CDR1 SQVTM, CDR2 ANQGSEA. The CDR3 extends over 12 amino acids. Losses at the gene ends were 6 bases for V and 8 bases for J; bases not matched to a gene: 7. The CDR3 DNA is TGCAGCGTCGTACCCGGGACAGGGGGCTACACCTTC. Protein sequence: CSVVPGTGGYTF.